This is a list of T cell receptor beta chains from one sample in a study of cytomegalovirus exposure and HLA in healthy donors. Produced via immunoSEQ multiplex PCR; TCRdb's table is partial and in-frame only. The table has 120,000 or so clones, over 70% seen once; the top ten hold roughly 10%. The specimen was PBMCs. Receptors were obtained from a woman between 50 and 59 years old in good health and CMV-seropositive. Both conserved end residues are part of each CDR3. D genes are given only for firm matches. Expanded clones get a size class; other rows say once, few or many, or leave the size out.

V gene	J gene	D gene	clone size	CDR3 DNA	CDR3 protein
TRBV7-8	TRBJ2-7	-	-	TGTGCCAGCAGCTTAGTCTTCAGCTCCTACGAGCAGTACTTC	CASSLVFSSYEQYF
TRBV5-1	TRBJ2-3	TRBD1	-	TGCGCCAGCAGCGGGGGGACAGGGTATCCTACAGATACGCAGTATTTT	CASSGGTGYPTDTQYF
TRBV2	TRBJ2-5	-	-	TGTGCCAGCAGTGTCTCGAGAAGAGGAGAGACCCAGTACTTC	CASSVSRRGETQYF
TRBV11-2	TRBJ2-7	TRBD1	-	TGTGCCAGCACCTTCCGGGACAGGGGGCCCTACGAGCAGTACTTC	CASTFRDRGPYEQYF
TRBV30	TRBJ1-5	-	-	TGTGCCTGGAGTATGCAGGAACATCAGCCCCAGCATTTT	CAWSMQEHQPQHF
TRBV21-1	TRBJ2-7	-	-	TGTGCCAGCAGCCTTCAAGAGACTAGCGGGAGTCACGAGCAGTACTTC	CASSLQETSGSHEQYF
TRBV6-5	TRBJ1-1	TRBD1	-	TGTGCCAGCAGGGGTGTAACAGGGGGAGGGACTGAAGCTTTCTTT	CASRGVTGGGTEAFF
TRBV6-1	TRBJ2-1	-	-	TGTGCCAGCAGTGCCTTACCTAGGAGCTCCTACAATGAGCAGTTCTTC	CASSALPRSSYNEQFF
TRBV5-1	TRBJ2-7	TRBD2	-	TGCGCCAGCAGCTTCGGGACTAGGGACTACGAGCAGTACTTC	CASSFGTRDYEQYF
TRBV13	TRBJ1-3	-	-	TGTGCCAGCAGCCCCCAGATAATACCTGGAAACACCATATATTTT	CASSPQIIPGNTIYF
TRBV5-8	TRBJ1-2	-	-	TGTGCCAGCAGCTTGGGGCCATCCTATGGCTACACCTTC	CASSLGPSYGYTF
TRBV4-1	TRBJ1-2	-	-	TGCGCCAGCAGCCAAGACAGGGCCTATGGCTACACCTTC	CASSQDRAYGYTF
TRBV11-2	TRBJ1-2	TRBD1	-	TGTGCCAGCAGCCTCGACAGGGGGTATGGCTACACCTTC	CASSLDRGYGYTF
TRBV10-3	TRBJ1-4	-	-	TGTGCCATCAGTGAGTCAGGACAGCCTGAAAAACTGTTTTTT	CAISESGQPEKLFF
TRBV13	TRBJ2-2	-	-	TGTGCCAGCAGCTTTGGGCCCACCGGGGAGCTGTTTTTT	CASSFGPTGELFF
TRBV19	TRBJ2-7	TRBD1	-	TGTGCCAGTAGTGTGGGGGTGGACAGGTTCTACGAGCAGTACTTC	CASSVGVDRFYEQYF
TRBV29-1	TRBJ2-5	-	-	TGCAGCGTTGATTCCGGCGGGGAAGAGACCCAGTACTTC	CSVDSGGEETQYF
TRBV7-2	TRBJ1-6	TRBD1	-	TGTGCCAGCAGCTTAAAAGCAGGGGGGTCACCCCTCCACTTT	CASSLKAGGSPLHF
TRBV6-1	TRBJ2-7	-	once	TGTGCCAGCAACCTGGGGGAGGCCGGGGCATACGAGCAGTACTTC	CASNLGEAGAYEQYF
TRBV7-9	TRBJ1-1	TRBD1	-	TGTGCCAGCAGCCCCGGGACAGGGAAGGATACTGAAGCTTTCTTT	CASSPGTGKDTEAFF
TRBV19	TRBJ1-1	-	-	TGTGCCAGTAGCCCCCAAACAGGGCTGAACACTGAAGCTTTCTTT	CASSPQTGLNTEAFF
TRBV4-1	TRBJ1-4	TRBD1	-	TGCGCCAGCAGCCAAGATGAGGGACAGGGGGCTAATGAAAAACTGTTTTTT	CASSQDEGQGANEKLFF
TRBV10-3	TRBJ1-1	-	-	TGTGCCGTTGGAGGGAACACTGAAGCTTTCTTT	CAVGGNTEAFF
TRBV9	TRBJ2-1	-	-	TGTGCCAGCAGCGTAGCGGGGGACAGATACAATGAGCAGTTCTTC	CASSVAGDRYNEQFF
TRBV5-1	TRBJ2-7	-	-	TGCGCCAGCAGCTTGGGTAGTGAGATTACGAGGCAGTACTTC	CASSLGSEITRQYF
TRBV27	TRBJ2-6	-	-	TGTGCCAGCAGTCCCCTCGGCTCTGGGGCCAACGTCCTGACTTTC	CASSPLGSGANVLTF
TRBV7-6	TRBJ2-7	-	once	TGTGCCAGCAGCTTAGCGCACAGCTACGAGCAGTACTTC	CASSLAHSYEQYF